The sequence of this T cell receptor beta chain was determined in a study of cytomegalovirus exposure and HLA in healthy donors (dated by TCRdb to between 2016 and 2019). Background on the whole study: An earlier analysis of some 620 of the donors reported approximately 260 Gb of sequence data and around 120 million unique TCR beta sequences obtained from around 170 million T cells. In the later analysis, no new phenotypic data were used to find candidate immune exposures; instead, reliance was placed on TCR beta sequences and their occurrence across donors. An early release covering 550 to 700 HLA-typed donors comprised about 290 gigabases of sequencing data and tens of millions of unique TCR sequences. Among 350 to 400 genotyped donors of the cohort, an average of about 240,000 unique TCR beta nucleotide sequences were sequenced per donor, roughly 20% of them non-productive. All discovery cohort repertoires had been generated using a single sequencing platform. Because of strong linkage in the cohort, roughly five DR-DQ haplotypes were treated as single units for association and clustering. Among the roughly 400 genotyped donors, roughly 80% belonged to the genetic ancestry cluster associated with self-reported Caucasian donors. To decide whether each TCR beta V gene segment behaved as functional or pseudogenic, an earlier analysis of approximately 600 of the donors relied on high-throughput TCR beta sequencing. Along with the roughly 670-subject first cohort, a separate validation cohort of over a hundred different subjects was used. The T cell repertoires of around 730 subjects were profiled by immunosequencing and related to cytomegalovirus serostatus. Typing coverage differed by locus: A, B, C, DRB1 and DQB1 were typed in about 629-640 donors, DQA1 in about 500, DPA1 in some 570, and DPB1 in approximately 450. HLA typing included class I and class II loci at four-digit resolution. In a later genetic analysis, genome-wide SNP genotypes for about three fifths of the roughly 670 donors were used, and that subset was treated as a discovery cohort. Alongside the repertoire data, information on donor age, sex, ethnicity and CMV serostatus was compiled. A later analysis re-analyzed previously published TCR beta repertoires from approximately 670 donors and added high-resolution HLA genotyping to study TCR occurrence patterns. High-throughput TCR immunosequencing, statistical association of individual TCRs with disease status, and machine learning were combined to predict cytomegalovirus infection status. The aim of the study was to test whether cataloging public T cell receptors could identify signatures of past pathogen exposure. Results the study describes overall, beyond this receptor: The classifier was reported to diagnose cytomegalovirus status with high specificity and sensitivity in both the original cohort and the validation cohort. In this cohort, only TCR beta chains were sequenced, and detectable features were limited by the absence of alpha or paired-chain data. The study listed 150 to 200 TCR beta chains as associated with cytomegalovirus. Linkage disequilibrium might explain the correlated functional status among segregating V segments, but an unknown experimental factor could not be ruled out. Because HLA typing was missing for some donors at each locus, association tests included only the typed subset. The authors suggested that the approach could potentially be extended to other disease states and immunological phenotypes. V-gene and J-gene trimming of TCR beta chains was associated with a missense DCLRE1C variant in a later genetic analysis, and the association was replicated in an independent cohort. Several of the top co-occurrence clusters appeared to be linked to parvovirus B19, influenza, CMV and Epstein-Barr virus, according to a later analysis. In a later analysis, HLA-associated TCR beta chains were found to be more clonally expanded and to have lower generation probabilities than equally common non-associated chains. For the cohort, immune exposure information was limited to CMV serostatus. While some public TCRs were present in many individuals, most TCR sequences turned up only very rarely across donors. In an earlier analysis of more than 450 of the donors, most TCR beta V segments were observed in productive rearrangements about 90% or about 30% of the time, broadly matching IMGT annotations. The earlier analysis of some 540 of the donors excluded approximately 15 rarely observed V segments, including chromosome 9 orphons, because counts were too low. Sequencing depth was assumed to be roughly uniform across donors in the presence/absence analyses, though that assumption may not hold. In a later analysis, 15,000 to 20,000 TCR beta sequences were associated with specific HLA alleles at a false discovery rate of 0.05. A cluster of highly shared sequence variants was judged likely to represent a technical artifact of the sequencing pipeline. Most CMV-associated TCR beta chains appeared to be HLA-restricted in a later analysis, and the HLA associations seemed to be driven largely by CMV exposure. Strong co-occurrence of HLA alleles, especially DR and DQ, made assigning TCR associations to individual alleles difficult. Because the 87-base-pair reads could not distinguish some IMGT-functional V segments, including TRBV6-2 and TRBV6-3, those segments were excluded. In a later genetic analysis, fewer N-insertions in productive TCRs were reported among donors in an Asian-associated ancestry cluster than the roughly 640-donor mean. A further reported finding was that TCR beta sequences accurately predicted the HLA-A and HLA-B alleles for most subjects in the first cohort. Three of the identified cytomegalovirus-associated TCR beta chains were confirmed in vitro to be specific for cytomegalovirus antigens. According to a later analysis, TCR association rates differed among HLA loci, with DRB1 alleles showing the most associated TCRs and HLA-C alleles showing the fewest.

In the case of this clone: What this receptor recognizes is not known.

In total, roughly 670 healthy bone marrow donors made up the cohort. At the time of sampling, every cohort member was nominally healthy, though immune exposures that went unrecorded were likely present. The donor tested CMV seropositive, placing the donor among the 290 or so seropositive members of the cohort. Each donor provided a peripheral blood sample, and peripheral blood mononuclear cells were used for TCR beta sequencing. The Qiagen DNeasy Blood Extraction Kit was used to extract genomic DNA from the blood cell samples. Per the germline V gene, SNHLY is the CDR1 and FYNNEI is the CDR2. The CDR3 covers 11 residues, taking in both the cysteine and the phenylalanine. Only CDR3 DNA remains: 33 bases, in frame from the first base. Trimming removed 3 bases from V and 5 bases from J, leaving 4 bases between the germline ends. The method behind the library was the immunoSEQ multiplex PCR assay. The multiplex PCR relied on a mix of 60 forward primers for TCR Vbeta segments and 13 reverse primers for TCR Jbeta segments. A multiplex PCR assay on genomic DNA amplified the CDR3 region of rearranged TCR beta genes. Amplified TCR beta libraries were sequenced as 87-base-pair reads on the Illumina HiSeq System. The source study handled its data this way. In a later analysis, about 80 million unique TCR beta chains were counted across the 666 repertoires, and some 10 million of these chains were shared by at least two donors. A nearest-neighbor algorithm error-corrected the raw reads and collapsed the reads into unique sequences, merging closely related sequences to remove PCR and sequencing errors. Alignment of CDR3 sequences to IMGT reference sequences was used to assign V, D and J gene segments. For a sequence to be retained, a match of at least six nucleotides to both a V gene segment and a J gene segment was required. A rearrangement counted as productive if the CDR3 had no stop codons and remained in frame with V and J, and every other rearrangement counted as non-productive. CDR3 was defined according to IMGT convention as the region running from the second conserved V-encoded cysteine to the conserved J-encoded phenylalanine. Sequences without an unambiguous match to a single V gene segment were excluded from the earlier analysis of almost 600 of the donors. In an earlier analysis of several hundred of the donors, V segments were called functional above 56.7% productive rearrangements and were called segregating when the between-donor standard deviation exceeded 5%. A statistical classification framework was built for diagnosing cytomegalovirus status from the catalog of TCR beta chain sequences. V and J gene assignment, in a later analysis, came from comparing TCR nucleotide sequences with IMGT/GENE-DB human TR gene sequences. A later analysis assigned CDR3 sequences and most-parsimonious VDJ recombination scenarios with the TCRdist pipeline. In a later analysis, every TCR beta chain was defined by the combination of its CDR3 amino acid sequence and its V-gene family, and reads without a unique V-gene family were dropped. In a later analysis, 500 to 700 highly shared, low-generation-probability nucleotide sequences were removed to address suspected cross-contamination and a sequencing artifact. In a later analysis, a clonal expansion index for each public chain was calculated from normalized within-repertoire ranks of inferred template counts. In a later analysis, generation probabilities were computed with a VDJ recombination model fitted to out-of-frame rearrangements, and the resulting probabilities were checked against IGoR. Hypergeometric tests were used in a later analysis to score TCR-TCR, TCR-HLA and TCR-CMV co-occurrence, with a repertoire-size bias correction applied to the TCR pairs. In a later analysis, false discovery rates were estimated by permuting HLA or CMV assignments 20 times. In a later analysis, co-occurring TCRs were grouped with DBSCAN, and TCRdist sequence similarity was added when clustering was performed within HLA-allele-positive subsets. Repertoires with fewer than 30,000 or more than 120,000 public chains, plus five repertoires with anomalous nucleotide sharing, were excluded from co-occurrence clustering. Drawn from immuneACCESS, this table holds only the in-frame rearrangements with V and J called that TCRdb kept. Clones are partly lost; checked studies trace under half to an unresolved V gene and leave the rest unexplained. The D gene and trimming were derived from the DNA, and the V and J assignments and clone size from that table. In this sample's table one finds under 65,000 clones. Jointly, the top ten make up more than 9% of the sample.

Sequenced sample: PBMCs. The chain was built from TRBV2 and TRBJ2-5; the D gene assignment is ambiguous. This TCR was recovered from a woman between 25 and 40 years old in good health and CMV-seropositive. The sequenced DNA: TGTGCCAGCAGTGAGGAGGAGACCCAGTACTTC. Its protein is CASSEEETQYF.